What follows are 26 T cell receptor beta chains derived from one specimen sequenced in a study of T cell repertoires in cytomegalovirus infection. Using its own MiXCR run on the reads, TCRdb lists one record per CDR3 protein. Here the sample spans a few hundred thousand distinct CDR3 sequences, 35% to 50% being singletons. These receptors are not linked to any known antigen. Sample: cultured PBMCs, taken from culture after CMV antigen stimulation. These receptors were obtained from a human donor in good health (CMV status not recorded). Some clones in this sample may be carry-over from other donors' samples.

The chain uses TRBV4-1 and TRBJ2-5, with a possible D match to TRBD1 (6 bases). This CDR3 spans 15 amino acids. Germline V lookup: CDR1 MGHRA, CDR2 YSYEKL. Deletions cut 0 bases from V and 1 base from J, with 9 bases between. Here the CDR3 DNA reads TGCGCCAGCAGCCAAGAACAGGGACGCCAAGAGACCCAGTACTTC. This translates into CASSQEQGRQETQYF.

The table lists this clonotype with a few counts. The CDR3 DNA follows: TGTGCCAGCAGAATAACTGGGTCGCAAGAGCCCACTGAAGCTTTCTTT. Encoded protein: CASRITGSQEPTEAFF. The chain couples TRBV7-9 to TRBJ1-1; D is unclear. Trimming removed 6 bases at V and 4 bases at J, with 21 bases between. There are 16 residues in the CDR3. Germline V lookup: CDR1 SEHNR, CDR2 FQNEAQ (reference sequence). The full variable domain, completed using reference TRBV7-9 and TRBJ1-1, is DTGVSQNPRHKITKRGQNVTFRCDPISEHNRLYWYRQTLGQGPEFLTYFQNEAQLEKSRLLSDRFSAERPKGSFSTLEIQRTEQGDSAMYLCASRITGSQEPTEAFFGQGTRLTVV.

For the CDR3, the DNA is TGTGCCAGCAGTGAAGCCTGGCTAGCGGGAGTGTACGAGCAGTACTTC. Its translation is CASSEAWLAGVYEQYF. The V and J genes are TRBV6-1 and TRBJ2-7; TRBD2 matches 10 bases. With 0 bases clipped from V and 4 bases from J, the junction kept 6 bases outside the gene matches. The CDR3 has 16 amino acids. Germline V gene lookup returns CDR1 MNHNS and CDR2 SASEGT.

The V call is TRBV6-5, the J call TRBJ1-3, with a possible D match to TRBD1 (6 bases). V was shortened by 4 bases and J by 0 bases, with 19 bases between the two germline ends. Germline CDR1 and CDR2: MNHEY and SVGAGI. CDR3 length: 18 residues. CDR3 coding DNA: TGTGCCAGCAGTTCCCAGGGGCCGAAAGGCTACTCTGGAAACACCATATATTTT. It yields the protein CASSSQGPKGYSGNTIYF.

The CDR3 is CASSDSHRGVSNQPQHF. CDR3 nucleotides: TGTGCCAGCAGCGACTCCCACAGGGGTGTCAGCAATCAGCCCCAGCATTTT. J is TRBJ1-5 and V is TRBV7-8, with 7 bases that match TRBD1. The V segment lost 5 bases and the J segment 1 base; nucleotides outside the gene matches: 11. Germline CDR1 and CDR2: SGHVS and FQNEAQ. CDR3 length: 17 amino acids.

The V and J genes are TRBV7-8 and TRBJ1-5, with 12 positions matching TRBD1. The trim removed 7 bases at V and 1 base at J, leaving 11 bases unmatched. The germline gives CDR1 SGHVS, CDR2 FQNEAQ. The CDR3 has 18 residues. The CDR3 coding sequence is TGTGCCAGCAACTCGCGGGACAGGGGGCTCGGGAGCAATCAGCCCCAGCATTTT. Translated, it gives CASNSRDRGLGSNQPQHF.

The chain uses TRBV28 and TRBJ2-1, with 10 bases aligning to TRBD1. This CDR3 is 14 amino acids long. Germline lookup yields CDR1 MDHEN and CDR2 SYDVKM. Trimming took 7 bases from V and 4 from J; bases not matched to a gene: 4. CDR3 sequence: CASIGQGDYNEQFF. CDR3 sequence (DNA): TGTGCCAGCATTGGACAGGGGGATTACAATGAGCAGTTCTTC.

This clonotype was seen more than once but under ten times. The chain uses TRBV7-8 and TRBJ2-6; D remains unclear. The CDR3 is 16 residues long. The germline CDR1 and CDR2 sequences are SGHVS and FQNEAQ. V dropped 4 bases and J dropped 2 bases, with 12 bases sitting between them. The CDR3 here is CASSSGVFTGANVLTF. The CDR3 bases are TGTGCCAGCAGCTCCGGTGTTTTTACTGGGGCCAACGTCCTGACTTTC.

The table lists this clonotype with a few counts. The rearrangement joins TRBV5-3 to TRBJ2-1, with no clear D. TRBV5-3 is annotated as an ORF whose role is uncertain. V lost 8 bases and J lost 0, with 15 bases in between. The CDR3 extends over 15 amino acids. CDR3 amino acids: CASSNRQISYNEQFF. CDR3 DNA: TGTGCCAGCAGCAACCGACAAATCTCCTACAATGAGCAGTTCTTC.

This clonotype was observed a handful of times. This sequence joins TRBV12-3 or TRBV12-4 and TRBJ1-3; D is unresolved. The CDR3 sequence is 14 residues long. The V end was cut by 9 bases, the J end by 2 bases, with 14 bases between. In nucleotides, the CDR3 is TGTGCCAGTGGGTCTAAACGAGCTGGAAACACCATATATTTT. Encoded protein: CASGSKRAGNTIYF.

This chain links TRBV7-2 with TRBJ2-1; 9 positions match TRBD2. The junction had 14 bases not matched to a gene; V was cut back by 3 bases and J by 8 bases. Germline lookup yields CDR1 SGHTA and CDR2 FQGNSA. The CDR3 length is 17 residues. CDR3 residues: CASSFFGGGRAGDEQFF. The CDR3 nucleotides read TGTGCCAGCAGCTTTTTCGGAGGCGGGAGGGCCGGGGATGAGCAGTTCTTC. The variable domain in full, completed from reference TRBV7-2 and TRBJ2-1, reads GAGVSQSPSNKVTEKGKDVELRCDPISGHTALYWYRQSLGQGLEFLIYFQGNSAPDKSGLPSDRFSAERTGGSVSTLTIQRTQQEDSAVYLCASSFFGGGRAGDEQFFGPGTRLTVL.

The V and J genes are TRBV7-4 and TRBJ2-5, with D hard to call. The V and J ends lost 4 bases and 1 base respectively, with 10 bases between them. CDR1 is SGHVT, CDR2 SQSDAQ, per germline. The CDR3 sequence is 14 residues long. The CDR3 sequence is CASSSSAIQETQYF. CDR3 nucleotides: TGTGCCAGCAGCTCTTCGGCCATCCAAGAGACCCAGTACTTC. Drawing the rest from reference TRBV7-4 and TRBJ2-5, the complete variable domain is GAGVSQSPRYKVAKRGRDVALRCDSISGHVTLYWYRQTLGQGSEVLTYSQSDAQRDKSGRPSGRFSAERPERSVSTLKIQRTEQGDSAVYLCASSSSAIQETQYFGPGTRLLVL.

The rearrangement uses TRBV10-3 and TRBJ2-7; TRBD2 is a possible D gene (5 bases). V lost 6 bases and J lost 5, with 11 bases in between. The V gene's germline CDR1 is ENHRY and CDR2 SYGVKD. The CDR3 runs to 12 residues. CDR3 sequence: CAISRGADEQYF. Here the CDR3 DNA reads TGTGCCATCAGCCGTGGAGCGGACGAGCAGTACTTC.

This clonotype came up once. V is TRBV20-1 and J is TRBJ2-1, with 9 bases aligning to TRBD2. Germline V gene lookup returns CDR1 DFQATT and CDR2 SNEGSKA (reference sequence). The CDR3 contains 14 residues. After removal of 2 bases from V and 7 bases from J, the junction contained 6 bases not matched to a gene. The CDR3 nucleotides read TGCAGTGCTAGAAGGGGACTAGCAGAAAATGAGCAGTTCTTC. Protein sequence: CSARRGLAENEQFF.

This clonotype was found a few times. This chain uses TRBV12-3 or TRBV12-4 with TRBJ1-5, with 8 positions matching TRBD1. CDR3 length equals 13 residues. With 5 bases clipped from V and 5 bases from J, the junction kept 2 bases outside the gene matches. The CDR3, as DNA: TGTGCCAGCAGTGGACAGGGCTATCAGCCCCAGCATTTT. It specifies CASSGQGYQPQHF.

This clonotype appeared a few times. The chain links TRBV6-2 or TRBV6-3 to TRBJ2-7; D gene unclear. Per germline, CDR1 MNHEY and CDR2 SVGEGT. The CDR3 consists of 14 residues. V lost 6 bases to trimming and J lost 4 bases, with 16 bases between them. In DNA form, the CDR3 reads TGTGCCAGCAGCCCAGTGGGGAATTGGTACGAGCAGTACTTC. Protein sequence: CASSPVGNWYEQYF.

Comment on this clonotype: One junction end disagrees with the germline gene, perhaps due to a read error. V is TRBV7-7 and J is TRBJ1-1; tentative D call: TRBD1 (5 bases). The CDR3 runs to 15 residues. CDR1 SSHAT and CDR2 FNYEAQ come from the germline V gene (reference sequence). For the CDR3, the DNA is TGTGCCAGCACCTTAAGGGAGGGGCGCAGCACTGAAGCTTTCTTT. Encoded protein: CASTLREGRSTEAFF. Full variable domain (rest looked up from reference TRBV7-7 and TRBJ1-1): GAGVSQSPRYKVTKRGQDVTLRCDPISSHATLYWYQQALGQGPEFLTYFNYEAQPDKSGLPSDRFSAERPEGSISTLTIQRTEQRDSAMYRCASTLREGRSTEAFFGQGTRLTVV.

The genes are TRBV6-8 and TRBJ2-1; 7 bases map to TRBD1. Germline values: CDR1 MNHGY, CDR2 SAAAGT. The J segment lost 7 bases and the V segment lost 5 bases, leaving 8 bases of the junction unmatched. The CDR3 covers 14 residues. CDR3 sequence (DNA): TGTGCCAGCAGTCCGACAGGGACGGGGAATGAGCAGTTCTTC. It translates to CASSPTGTGNEQFF.

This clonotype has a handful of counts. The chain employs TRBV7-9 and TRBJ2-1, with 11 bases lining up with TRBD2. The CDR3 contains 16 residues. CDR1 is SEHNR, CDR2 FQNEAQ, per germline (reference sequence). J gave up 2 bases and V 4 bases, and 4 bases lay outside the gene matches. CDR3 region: CASSSWGLAAYNEQFF. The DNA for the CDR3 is TGTGCCAGCAGCTCATGGGGACTAGCGGCCTACAATGAGCAGTTCTTC. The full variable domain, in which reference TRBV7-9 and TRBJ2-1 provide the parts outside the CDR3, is DTGVSQNPRHKITKRGQNVTFRCDPISEHNRLYWYRQTLGQGPEFLTYFQNEAQLEKSRLLSDRFSAERPKGSFSTLEIQRTEQGDSAMYLCASSSWGLAAYNEQFFGPGTRLTVL.

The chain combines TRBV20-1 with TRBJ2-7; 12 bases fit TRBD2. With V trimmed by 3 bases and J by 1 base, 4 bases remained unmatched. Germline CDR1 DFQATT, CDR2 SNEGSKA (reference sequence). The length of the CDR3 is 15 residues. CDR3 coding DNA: TGCAGTGCTAGTCGACTAGCGGGGGCTTCCTACGAGCAGTACTTC. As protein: CSASRLAGASYEQYF.

For the CDR3, the DNA is TGTGCCAGCAGCTTAGGCCTTACGCGGGAGGTGTTCTTC. Translated, it gives CASSLGLTREVFF. This chain joins TRBV7-2 and TRBJ2-1, with 8 bases matching TRBD2. Per the germline V gene, CDR1 is SGHTA and CDR2 is FQGNSA. This CDR3 spans 13 amino acids. Trimming cost V 1 base and J 15 bases; bases outside gene matches: 8.

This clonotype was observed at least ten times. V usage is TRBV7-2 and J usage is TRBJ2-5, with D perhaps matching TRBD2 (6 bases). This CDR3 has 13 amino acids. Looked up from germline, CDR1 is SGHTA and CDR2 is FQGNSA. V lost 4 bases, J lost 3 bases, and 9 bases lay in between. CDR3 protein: CASSSDYKETQYF. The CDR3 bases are TGTGCCAGCAGCTCGGACTATAAAGAGACCCAGTACTTC. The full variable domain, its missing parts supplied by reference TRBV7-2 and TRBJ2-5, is GAGVSQSPSNKVTEKGKDVELRCDPISGHTALYWYRQSLGQGLEFLIYFQGNSAPDKSGLPSDRFSAERTGGSVSTLTIQRTQQEDSAVYLCASSSDYKETQYFGPGTRLLVL.

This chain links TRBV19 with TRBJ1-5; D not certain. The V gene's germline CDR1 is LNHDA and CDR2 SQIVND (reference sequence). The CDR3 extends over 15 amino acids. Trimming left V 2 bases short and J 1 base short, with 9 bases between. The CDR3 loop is CASSIPPGSNQPQHF. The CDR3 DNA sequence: TGTGCCAGTAGTATACCTCCGGGAAGCAATCAGCCCCAGCATTTT. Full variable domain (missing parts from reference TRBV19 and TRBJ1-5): DGGITQSPKYLFRKEGQNVTLSCEQNLNHDAMYWYRQDPGQGLRLIYYSQIVNDFQKGDIAEGYSVSREKKESFPLTVTSAQKNPTAFYLCASSIPPGSNQPQHFGDGTRLSIL.

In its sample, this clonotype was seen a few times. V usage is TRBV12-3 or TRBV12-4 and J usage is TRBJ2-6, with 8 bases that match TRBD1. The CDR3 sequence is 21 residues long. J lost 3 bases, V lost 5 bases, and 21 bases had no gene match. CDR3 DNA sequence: TGTGCCAGCAGTCCACCCCCGACCTCGGACAGGGTGGCGGTTGGGGCCAACGTCCTGACTTTC. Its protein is CASSPPPTSDRVAVGANVLTF.

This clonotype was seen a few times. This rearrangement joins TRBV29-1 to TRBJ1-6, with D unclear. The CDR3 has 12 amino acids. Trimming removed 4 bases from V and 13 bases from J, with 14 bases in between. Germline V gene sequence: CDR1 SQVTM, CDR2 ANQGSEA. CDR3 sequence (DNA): TGCAGCGTTGGTGAGCTAGGATCCCCCCTCCACTTT. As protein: CSVGELGSPLHF.

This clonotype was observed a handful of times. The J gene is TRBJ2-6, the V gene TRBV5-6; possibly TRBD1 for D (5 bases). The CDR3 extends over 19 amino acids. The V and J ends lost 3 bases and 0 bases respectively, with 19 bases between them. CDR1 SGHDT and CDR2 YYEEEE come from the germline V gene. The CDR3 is CASSSPAGPWNSGANVLTF. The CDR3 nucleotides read TGTGCCAGCAGCTCCCCTGCAGGGCCCTGGAACTCTGGGGCCAACGTCCTGACTTTC.